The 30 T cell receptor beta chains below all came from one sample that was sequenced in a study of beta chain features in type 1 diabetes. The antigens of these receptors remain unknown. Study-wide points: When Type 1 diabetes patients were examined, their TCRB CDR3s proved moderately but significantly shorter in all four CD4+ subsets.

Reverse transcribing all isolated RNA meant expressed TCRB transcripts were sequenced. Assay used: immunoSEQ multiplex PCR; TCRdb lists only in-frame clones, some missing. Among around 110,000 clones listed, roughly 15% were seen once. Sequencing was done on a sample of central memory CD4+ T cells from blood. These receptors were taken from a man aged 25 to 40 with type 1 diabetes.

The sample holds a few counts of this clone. This chain's CDR3 is CASSVDWRPGYEAQYF. CDR3 nucleotide sequence: TGTGCCAGCAGCGTAGATTGGCGCCCCGGGTACGAGGCCCAGTACTTC. The J gene is TRBJ2-5, the V gene TRBV9; D ambiguous. The V end was cut by 0 bases, the J end by 9 bases, with 21 bases between. Germline loops: CDR1 SGDLS, CDR2 YYNGEE. This CDR3 region has 16 residues.

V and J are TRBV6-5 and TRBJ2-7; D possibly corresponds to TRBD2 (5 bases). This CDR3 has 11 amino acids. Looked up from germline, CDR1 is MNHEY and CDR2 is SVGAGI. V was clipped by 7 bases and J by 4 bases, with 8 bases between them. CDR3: CASTEGYEQYF. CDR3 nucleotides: TGTGCCAGCACCGAGGGTTACGAGCAGTACTTC.

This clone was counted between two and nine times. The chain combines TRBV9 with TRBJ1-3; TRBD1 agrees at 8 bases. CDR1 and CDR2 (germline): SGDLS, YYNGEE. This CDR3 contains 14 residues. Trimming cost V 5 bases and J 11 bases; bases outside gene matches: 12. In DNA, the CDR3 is TGTGCCAGCAGACCGACAGGGGACTTAGCGGCCATATATTTT. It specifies CASRPTGDLAAIYF.

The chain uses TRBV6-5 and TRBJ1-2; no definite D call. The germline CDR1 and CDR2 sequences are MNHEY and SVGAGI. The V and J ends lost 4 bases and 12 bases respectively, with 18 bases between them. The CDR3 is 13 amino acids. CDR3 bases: TGTGCCAGCAGTTTCTCAGGTCTCCCAACCGACACCTTC. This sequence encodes CASSFSGLPTDTF.

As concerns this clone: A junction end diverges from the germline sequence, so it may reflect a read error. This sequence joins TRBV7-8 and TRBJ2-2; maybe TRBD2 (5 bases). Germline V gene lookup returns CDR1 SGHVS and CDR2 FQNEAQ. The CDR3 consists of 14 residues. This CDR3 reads CASSPGVNPGELFF. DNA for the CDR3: TGTGCCAGCAGCCCCGGGGTGAACCCCGGGGAGCTGTTTTTT.

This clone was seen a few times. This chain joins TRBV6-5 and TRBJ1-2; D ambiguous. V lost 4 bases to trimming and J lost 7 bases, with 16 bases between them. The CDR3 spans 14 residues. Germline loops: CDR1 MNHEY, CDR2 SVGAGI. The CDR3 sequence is CASSFNRGSGGYTF. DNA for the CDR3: TGTGCCAGCAGTTTCAACAGAGGTTCGGGTGGCTACACCTTC.

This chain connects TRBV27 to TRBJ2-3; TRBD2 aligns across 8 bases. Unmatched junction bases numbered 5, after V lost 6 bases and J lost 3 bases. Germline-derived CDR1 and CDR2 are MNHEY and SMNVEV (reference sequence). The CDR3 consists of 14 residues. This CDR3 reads CASSPGLVTDTQYF. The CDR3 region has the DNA TGTGCCAGCAGCCCGGGACTAGTAACAGATACGCAGTATTTT.

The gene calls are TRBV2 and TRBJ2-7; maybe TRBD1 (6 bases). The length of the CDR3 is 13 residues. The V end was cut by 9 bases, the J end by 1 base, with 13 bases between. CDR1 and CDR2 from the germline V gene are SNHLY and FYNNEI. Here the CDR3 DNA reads TGTGCCAGGTCCGGGACAACATCCTACGAGCAGTACTTC. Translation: CARSGTTSYEQYF. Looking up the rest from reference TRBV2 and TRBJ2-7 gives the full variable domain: EPEVTQTPSHQVTQMGQEVILRCVPISNHLYFYWYRQILGQKVEFLVSFYNNEISEKSEIFDDQFSVERPDGSNFTLKIRSTKLEDSAMYFCARSGTTSYEQYFGPGTRLTVT.

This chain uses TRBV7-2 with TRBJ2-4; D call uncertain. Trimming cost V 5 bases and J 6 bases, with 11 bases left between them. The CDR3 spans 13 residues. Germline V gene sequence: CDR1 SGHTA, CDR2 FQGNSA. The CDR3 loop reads CASSPNRGNIQYF. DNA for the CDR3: TGTGCCAGCAGCCCTAACCGAGGAAACATTCAGTACTTC.

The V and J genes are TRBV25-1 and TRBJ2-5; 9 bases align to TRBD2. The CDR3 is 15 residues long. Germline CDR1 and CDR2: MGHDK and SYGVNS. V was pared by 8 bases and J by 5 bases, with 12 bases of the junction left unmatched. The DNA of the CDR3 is TGTGCCAGCCGATCCCCCGGGACTAGCTATGAGACCCAGTACTTC. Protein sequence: CASRSPGTSYETQYF.

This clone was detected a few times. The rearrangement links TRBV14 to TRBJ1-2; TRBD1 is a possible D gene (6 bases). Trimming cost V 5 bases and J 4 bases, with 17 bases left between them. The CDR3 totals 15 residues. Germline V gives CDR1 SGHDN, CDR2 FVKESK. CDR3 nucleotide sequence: TGTGCCAGCAGCGCAACACAGGGCGGGTTCTATGGCTACACCTTC. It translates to CASSATQGGFYGYTF.

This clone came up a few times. The CDR3 DNA follows: TGTGCCAGCAGCTTTGGACAGGGCCGATACGAGCAGTACTTC. Encoded protein: CASSFGQGRYEQYF. The chain is built from TRBV5-8 and TRBJ2-7; 8 bases line up with TRBD1. J gave up 4 bases and V 2 bases, and 5 bases lay outside the gene matches. CDR3 length: 14 amino acids. Germline assignment: CDR1 SGHTS and CDR2 YDEGEE.

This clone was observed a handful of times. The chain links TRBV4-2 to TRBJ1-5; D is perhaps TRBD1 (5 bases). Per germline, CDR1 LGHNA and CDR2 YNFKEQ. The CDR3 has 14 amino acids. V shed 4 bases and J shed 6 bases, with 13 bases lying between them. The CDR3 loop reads CASSPGEGVQPQHF. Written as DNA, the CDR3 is TGTGCCAGCAGCCCCGGTGAAGGGGTTCAGCCCCAGCATTTT.

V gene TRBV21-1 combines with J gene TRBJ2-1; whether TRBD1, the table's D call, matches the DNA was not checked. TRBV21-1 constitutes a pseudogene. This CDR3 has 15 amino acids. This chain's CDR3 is CASSKGGRVNDEQFF. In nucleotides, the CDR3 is TGTGCCAGCAGCAAAGGGGGCAGGGTAAACGATGAGCAGTTCTTC.

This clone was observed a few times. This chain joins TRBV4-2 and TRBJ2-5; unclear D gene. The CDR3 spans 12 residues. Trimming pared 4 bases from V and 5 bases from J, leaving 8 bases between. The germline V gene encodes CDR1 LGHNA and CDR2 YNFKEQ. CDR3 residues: CASSPTAETQYF. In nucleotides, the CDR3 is TGTGCCAGCAGCCCAACCGCGGAGACCCAGTACTTC.

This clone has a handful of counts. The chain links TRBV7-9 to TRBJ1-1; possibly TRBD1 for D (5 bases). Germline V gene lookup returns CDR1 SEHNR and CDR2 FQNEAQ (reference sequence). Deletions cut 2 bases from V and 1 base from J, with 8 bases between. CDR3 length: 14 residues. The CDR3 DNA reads TGTGCCAGCAGCTTACAGGGTGAGAACACTGAAGCTTTCTTT. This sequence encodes CASSLQGENTEAFF.

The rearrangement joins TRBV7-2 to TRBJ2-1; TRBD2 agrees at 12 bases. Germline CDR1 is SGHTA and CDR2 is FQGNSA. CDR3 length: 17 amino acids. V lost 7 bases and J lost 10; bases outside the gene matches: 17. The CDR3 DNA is TGTGCCAGCATCCCACCGCTTAGACTAGCGGGGGTAGGGGAGCAGTTCTTC. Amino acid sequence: CASIPPLRLAGVGEQFF.

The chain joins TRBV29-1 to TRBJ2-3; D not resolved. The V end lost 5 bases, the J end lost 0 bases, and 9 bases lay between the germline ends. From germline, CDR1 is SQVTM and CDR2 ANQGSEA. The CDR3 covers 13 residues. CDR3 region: CSVKNSSTDTQYF. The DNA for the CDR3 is TGCAGCGTTAAAAACTCTAGCACAGATACGCAGTATTTT.

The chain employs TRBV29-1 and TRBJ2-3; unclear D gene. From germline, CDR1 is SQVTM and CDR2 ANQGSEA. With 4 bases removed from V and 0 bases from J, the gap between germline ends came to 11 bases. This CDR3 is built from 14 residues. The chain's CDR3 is CSVGVQASTDTQYF. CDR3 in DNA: TGCAGCGTTGGGGTGCAGGCTAGCACAGATACGCAGTATTTT.

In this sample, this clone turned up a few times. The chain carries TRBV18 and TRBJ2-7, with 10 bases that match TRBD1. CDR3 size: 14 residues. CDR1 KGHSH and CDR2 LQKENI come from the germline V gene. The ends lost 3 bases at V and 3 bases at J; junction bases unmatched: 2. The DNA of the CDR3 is TGTGCCAGCTCACCGGGGACAGGGGACTACGAGCAGTACTTC. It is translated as CASSPGTGDYEQYF.

CDR3 nucleotide sequence: TGTGCCAGCAAGGCAGCTGGAAACACCATATATTTT. Amino acids: CASKAAGNTIYF. This chain links TRBV6-5 with TRBJ1-3; D is undetermined. V was cut by 7 bases and J by 2 bases, with 6 bases left in between. Germline-derived CDR1 and CDR2 are MNHEY and SVGAGI. CDR3 size: 12 residues.

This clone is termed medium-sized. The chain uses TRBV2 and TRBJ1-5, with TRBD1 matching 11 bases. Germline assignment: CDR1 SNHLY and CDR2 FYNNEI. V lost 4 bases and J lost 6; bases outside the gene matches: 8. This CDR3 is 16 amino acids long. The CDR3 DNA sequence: TGTGCCAGCAGTGGGACAGGGGGCCCGGTCACTCAGCCCCAGCATTTT. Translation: CASSGTGGPVTQPQHF.

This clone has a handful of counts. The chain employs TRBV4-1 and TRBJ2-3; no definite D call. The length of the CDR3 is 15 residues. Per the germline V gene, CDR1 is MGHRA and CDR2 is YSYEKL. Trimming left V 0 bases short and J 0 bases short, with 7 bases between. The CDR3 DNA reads TGCGCCAGCAGCCAAGATGGGTTAAGCACAGATACGCAGTATTTT. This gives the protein CASSQDGLSTDTQYF.

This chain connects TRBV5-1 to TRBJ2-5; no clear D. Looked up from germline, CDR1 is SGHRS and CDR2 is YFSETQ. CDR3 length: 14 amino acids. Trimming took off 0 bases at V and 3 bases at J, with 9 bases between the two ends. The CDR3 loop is CASSLDPSKETQYF. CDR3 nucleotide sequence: TGCGCCAGCAGCTTGGACCCTTCTAAAGAGACCCAGTACTTC.

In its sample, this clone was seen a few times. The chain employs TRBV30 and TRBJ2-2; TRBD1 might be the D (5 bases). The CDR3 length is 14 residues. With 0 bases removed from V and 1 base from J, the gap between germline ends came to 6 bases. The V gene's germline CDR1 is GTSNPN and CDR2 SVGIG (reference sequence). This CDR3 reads CAWSVQVNTGELFF. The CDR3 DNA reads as TGTGCCTGGAGTGTACAGGTGAACACCGGGGAGCTGTTTTTT.

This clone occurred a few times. The CDR3 reads CASSEAGPPEQFF. CDR3 DNA sequence: TGTGCCAGCAGTGAAGCAGGCCCTCCAGAGCAGTTCTTC. The chain combines TRBV6-5 with TRBJ2-1; D remains ambiguous. Germline V gene sequence: CDR1 MNHEY, CDR2 SVGAGI. V shed 5 bases and J shed 10 bases, with 15 bases lying between them. The CDR3 has 13 residues.

The CDR3 DNA reads TGTGCCAGCAGCCGGCGAGGGACAGGGTACCAAGAGACCCAGTACTTC. Protein sequence: CASSRRGTGYQETQYF. The chain carries TRBV7-8 and TRBJ2-5; TRBD1 matches 9 bases. Germline CDR1 reads SGHVS; CDR2 reads FQNEAQ. With V trimmed by 5 bases and J by 0 bases, 7 bases remained unmatched. The CDR3 extends over 16 amino acids.

The CDR3 DNA reads TGCGCCAGCAGCCAAGTCGAAGGACAGGGGATTGGCTACACCTTC. This sequence encodes CASSQVEGQGIGYTF. The rearrangement joins TRBV4-3 to TRBJ1-2; TRBD1 matches 9 bases. Germline loops: CDR1 LGHNA, CDR2 YSLEER. The length of the CDR3 is 15 residues. The trim removed 1 base at V and 7 bases at J, leaving 7 bases unmatched.

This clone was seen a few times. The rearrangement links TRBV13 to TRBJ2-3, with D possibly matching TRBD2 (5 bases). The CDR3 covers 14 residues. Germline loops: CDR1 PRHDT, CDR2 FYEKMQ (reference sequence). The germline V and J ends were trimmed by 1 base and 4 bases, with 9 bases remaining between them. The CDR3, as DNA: TGTGCCAGCAGCTTAGTAGCGATGGCAGATACGCAGTATTTT. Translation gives CASSLVAMADTQYF.

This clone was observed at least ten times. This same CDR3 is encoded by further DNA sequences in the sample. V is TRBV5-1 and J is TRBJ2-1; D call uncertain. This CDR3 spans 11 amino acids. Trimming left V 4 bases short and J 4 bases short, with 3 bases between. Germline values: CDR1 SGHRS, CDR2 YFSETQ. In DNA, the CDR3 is TGCGCCAGCAGCCTGTACAATGAGCAGTTCTTC. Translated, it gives CASSLYNEQFF.